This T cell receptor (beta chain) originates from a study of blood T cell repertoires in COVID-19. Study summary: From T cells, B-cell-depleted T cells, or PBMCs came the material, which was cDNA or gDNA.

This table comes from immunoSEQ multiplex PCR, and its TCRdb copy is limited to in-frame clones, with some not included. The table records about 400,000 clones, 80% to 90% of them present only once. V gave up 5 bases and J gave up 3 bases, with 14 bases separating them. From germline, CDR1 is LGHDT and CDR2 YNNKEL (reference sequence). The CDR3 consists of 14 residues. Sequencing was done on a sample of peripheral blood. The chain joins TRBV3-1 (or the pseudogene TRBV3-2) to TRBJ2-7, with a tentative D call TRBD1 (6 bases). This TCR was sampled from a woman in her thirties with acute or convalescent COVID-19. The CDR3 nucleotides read TGTGCCAGCAGCTTCGGAACAGGGAACTACGAGCAGTACTTC. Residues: CASSFGTGNYEQYF.